Reported below is one T cell receptor (beta chain). Its antigen is currently unknown. V gave up 5 bases and J gave up 7 bases, with 18 bases separating them. Germline loops: CDR1 SGHAT, CDR2 FQNNGV. The CDR3 runs 15 residues. Sequencing used immunoSEQ multiplex PCR; TCRdb keeps in-frame clones, though not all of them. This sample has 150,000 to 200,000 clones; 75% to 90% occur once, and the top ten carry around 6.9%. This entry belongs to a study of T cell responses to AZD1222 COVID-19 vaccine. Findings of the study overall: Nearly half of spike-specific TCRs reportedly target unmutated variant regions.

The chain links TRBV11-2 to TRBJ2-1; D might be TRBD1 or TRBD2, each matching 5 bases. The receptor was isolated from an adult in good health. This specimen was peripheral blood, taken on day 0 of AZD1222 vaccination. CDR3 loop: CASSLGDLRGNEQFF. DNA for the CDR3: TGTGCCAGCAGCCTCGGAGATTTGAGGGGTAATGAGCAGTTCTTC.